The source of this T cell receptor beta chain is a study of OX40 agonist ivuxolimab in advanced cancers. Regarding the complete study: Ivuxolimab was an agonistic, fully human IgG2 monoclonal antibody directed against OX40 (CD134), a costimulatory receptor. Three dose-escalation patients achieved partial responses, one with hepatocellular carcinoma and two with cutaneous melanoma. Peripheral TCRbeta sequencing was intended to test whether TCR sequence diversity was altered and clonal T-cell expansion was caused by ivuxolimab. Among the approximately 50 dose-escalation patients, about 19 had hepatocellular carcinoma, roughly 15 melanoma, 9 renal cell carcinoma and 9 head and neck cancer. Prior anti-PD-1, anti-PD-L1 or anti-CTLA-4 therapy was permitted, and checkpoint inhibitors had been received by about 37% of dose-escalation patients. The paper reports the monotherapy dose-escalation portion (N ≈ 52 patients) of the phase I ivuxolimab trial. Intravenous ivuxolimab was administered to patients every 2 weeks at six dose levels: 0.01, 0.1, 0.3, 1.5, 3 and 10 mg/kg. In the dose-escalation cohort, 75% to 85% of patients were male, and the mean age was 60 years with a range of roughly 23 to 79. Summary of the overall study and its limitations: After ivuxolimab, expanded clones were on average more numerous among CD8+ T cells than among CD4+ T cells. At doses of 0.1 to 3.0 mg/kg, clonal expansion of both CD4+ and CD8+ blood T cells was observed from baseline to week 6. Antigen specificity was not determined for the clonally expanded peripheral T cells. Low levels of normalized T-cell clonal expansion were also seen in some patients who did not respond. In partial responders in the 0.1-3.0 mg/kg groups, normalized peripheral clonal expansion was found to be among the lowest, especially among CD8+ T cells.

In regard to this clone: Its antigen has not been determined. No quality values exist for individual bases; no much larger clone is one base distant.

Patients with autoimmune disease history or receiving systemic immunosuppression were excluded from the trial. Peripheral blood for TCR sequencing was collected from all dose cohorts at baseline, on cycle 4 day 1, and on cycle 7 day 1. The samples were taken from a phase I, first-in-human, multicenter, open-label dose-escalation trial of ivuxolimab. Adults with locally advanced or metastatic melanoma, renal cell, hepatocellular, or head and neck squamous cell carcinoma were enrolled in the trial. CD4+ and CD8+ T cells were sorted separately from peripheral blood before TCR sequencing. The germline V gene encodes CDR1 SGHTA and CDR2 FQGTGA. Its CDR3 holds 15 amino acids, cysteine through phenylalanine. Left in the record is the CDR3 DNA by itself, 45 bases read in frame from the first base. Trimming takes 5 bases from V and 6 bases from J, and the germline ends sit 19 bases apart. Genomic DNA was extracted from sorted cells for sequencing of the TCRbeta CDR3 region. TCRbeta CDR3 regions were sequenced using the immunoSEQ Assay. TCRdb mirrors the immuneACCESS table, restricted to in-frame sequences. Some clones are absent from its copies; in checked studies, under half trace to an unresolved V gene, and the reason for the others is unknown. The sample table contains roughly 60,000 clones; only one count was recorded for more than 75% of them. Around 3% of the sample lies in the top ten.

This clonotype originated in an adult with an advanced solid tumor such as melanoma, head and neck, liver or kidney cancer. The V and J genes are TRBV7-3 and TRBJ1-2; there is no confident call for the D gene. The sequenced sample was CD4+ or CD8+ T cells sorted from blood, obtained in a trial of the OX40 agonist ivuxolimab. The encoded CDR3 is CASSPQTAGGDGYTF. The nucleotide sequence is given as TGTGCCAGCAGCCCTCAGACGGCAGGAGGCGATGGCTACACCTTC.